The entry below describes one T cell receptor beta chain. The data were taken from a study of neurological immune-mediated disorders. V shed 2 bases, J shed 4 bases, and the junction held 6 bases outside the gene matches. The CDR3 totals 16 residues. CDR1 is MGHRA and CDR2 is YSYEKL in the germline V gene. TCRdb used MiXCR to reprocess the 5' RACE reads, holding one entry per CDR3 protein. Of fewer than 75,000 distinct CDR3 sequences listed, 4.5% were seen once; the top ten hold about 6.9%. Material: PBMCs. The origin of this receptor is a man between 25 and 39 years old with multiple sclerosis. This chain links TRBV4-1 with TRBJ2-2, with 8 bases lining up with TRBD1. CDR3 loop: CASSQRTGFSTGELFF. CDR3 DNA: TGCGCCAGCAGCCAACGGACAGGGTTTAGCACCGGGGAGCTGTTTTTT.